This T cell receptor (beta chain) was retrieved from a study of blood T cells in healthy people across ages. General observations from the study: The long-lived group displayed more naive CD4+ cells, plus higher diversity, than the aged donors did.

This clonotype was observed a handful of times. Its antigen is not known. A second PCR of about 7 to 12 cycles used a sample-barcoded 5' primer and a J-beta primer mix. Every cDNA molecule bore a tag from a template-switch adaptor containing 12 random nucleotides. TCRdb reanalysed the 5' RACE reads using MiXCR and keeps one entry per CDR3 protein. This sample has hundreds of thousands of distinct CDR3 sequences, with roughly 49% found just once. V lost 4 bases, J lost 0 bases, and 12 bases lay in between. The CDR3 is made up of 15 amino acids. Germline V gene lookup returns CDR1 LGHNA and CDR2 YSLEER. Every sample yielded at least 7 million isolated PBMCs.

The genes are TRBV4-3 and TRBJ1-1; D is perhaps TRBD1 (5 bases). This sequence was found in a woman in her sixties in good health. Source material: blood. The CDR3 loop is CASSPRAFMNTEAFF. For the CDR3, the DNA is TGCGCCAGCAGCCCCAGGGCCTTCATGAACACTGAAGCTTTCTTT.